This is a list of T cell receptor beta chains from one sample in a study of CD8 T cells in ankylosing spondylitis. TCRdb recomputed calls from the 5' RACE reads with MiXCR, one row per CDR3 protein. The table includes approximately 250,000 distinct CDR3 sequences, 10% to 13% detected once. Sequenced input: blood, either unsorted or a sorted T cell fraction (not recorded which). The receptor source for this set is a male donor with ankylosing spondylitis or in good health (not recorded which). Both conserved end residues are part of each CDR3.

TRBJ2-4,TRBV5-4,CASSLSSSGREKNIQYF
TRBJ1-2,TRBV4-2,CASSQMTGGANYGYTF
TRBJ2-3,TRBV4-1,CASSQERGLGGGVPDTQYF
TRBJ2-3,TRBV20-1,CSARPSGGAWTDTQYF
TRBJ2-1,TRBV20-1,CSARVSRGQGSEQFF
TRBJ1-2,TRBV2,CASSIPGQINYGYTF
TRBJ2-3,TRBV12-3/TRBV12-4,CASTHGTPSTDTQYF
TRBJ1-2,TRBV6-2/TRBV6-3,CASSDLTANTRGGAF
TRBJ1-4,TRBV29-1,CSARWAEEKLFF
TRBJ1-5,TRBV25-1,CASRINGTGNQPQHF
TRBJ2-1,TRBV10-3,CAISESRTGLPNEQFF
TRBJ2-1,TRBV25-1,CASSGGTGYFNEQFF
TRBJ1-3,TRBV20-1,CSAISYGNTIYF
TRBJ2-7,TRBV20-1,CSARVATLDEQYF
TRBJ1-2,TRBV7-2,CASSLTRTGDYGYTF
TRBJ2-3,TRBV7-9,CASSLGTAQYF
TRBJ2-7,TRBV12-3/TRBV12-4,CASNTFTWSSSYEQYF
TRBJ2-2,TRBV6-6,CASRVGTGELFF
TRBJ1-1,TRBV5-1,CASSLASAGVNTEAFF
TRBJ2-1,TRBV20-1,CSARIDSPYNEQFF
TRBJ2-3,TRBV7-9,CASSLPWTSGGADTQYF
TRBJ2-3,TRBV30,CAWRRGNGPSTDTQYF
TRBJ1-1,TRBV11-2,CASSARQRNTEAFF
TRBJ1-1,TRBV7-8,CASSLSRSGQSEAFF
TRBJ2-5,TRBV11-3,CASSTPSGGDQETQYF
TRBJ2-1,TRBV15,CATKRGQGADNEQFF
TRBJ2-7,TRBV5-1,CASSLGTATYEQYF
TRBJ2-1,TRBV18,CASSPALEGNEQFF
TRBJ2-3,TRBV10-3,CAISESQGGSHTDTQYF
TRBJ2-1,TRBV7-9,CASSPKAGPLLNEQFF
TRBJ1-5,TRBV5-6,CASSLGPPGQPQHF
TRBJ2-5,TRBV12-3/TRBV12-4,CASSSLAGGRTQYF
TRBJ2-5,TRBV20-1,CSARDSPQETQYF
TRBJ2-2,TRBV2,CASSVYRDAVGTGELFF
TRBJ2-1,TRBV9,CASSGSTSYNEQFF
TRBJ1-2,TRBV29-1,CSVERGPGDGYTF
TRBJ2-7,TRBV20-1,CSASPGVTYEQYF
TRBJ2-6,TRBV23-1,CASRFRDSGNVLTF
TRBJ1-4,TRBV20-1,CSAEQGPPEKLFF
TRBJ1-2,TRBV6-4,CASSRLSLGGYTF
TRBJ2-2,TRBV3-1,CASSQGGPGELFF
TRBJ2-7,TRBV6-5,CASSYSGTGVYEQYF
TRBJ1-3,TRBV1,CTSSHRGSRGNTIYF
TRBJ1-2,TRBV30,CAWSATGFYGYTF
TRBJ2-3,TRBV21-1,CASSYRDRYRTDTQYF
TRBJ2-2,TRBV5-1,CASNPRGTVNTGELFF
TRBJ2-1,TRBV9,CASSVELANEQFF
TRBJ2-1,TRBV5-1,CASSFKAGGPDEQFF
TRBJ2-2,TRBV7-2,CASSRTQANTGELFF